These T cell receptor beta chains were read from a single sample in a study of T-cell memory formation after mild COVID-19. TCRdb processed the 5' RACE reads anew with MiXCR; each CDR3 protein has one entry. The data hold over 95,000 distinct CDR3 sequences, with about 20% observed a single time. The material sequenced was PBMCs or a T cell subset sorted from them (not recorded which). Every receptor here comes from a man between 18 and 35 years old who had mild COVID-19 (a few samples of this study predate the infection). Cell type and time point are not known. CDR3s include the opening cysteine and the closing phenylalanine or tryptophan. The order of the fields is J gene, clone size, V gene, D gene, CDR3 DNA, CDR3 protein. A D gene is named only where the DNA matches it firmly. Size tells how often a clone was seen (once, few, many) or the class of an expanded clone, and some rows leave it out.

J: TRBJ1-6; size: few; V: TRBV4-3; D: .; DNA: TGCGCCAGCAGCCAAGATGGCCTAGGAAATTCACCCCTCCACTTT; CDR3: CASSQDGLGNSPLHF
J: TRBJ2-5; size: few; V: TRBV12-3/TRBV12-4; D: .; DNA: TGTGCCAGCAGTCTCCGGGTGGGGCAAGAGACCCAGTACTTC; CDR3: CASSLRVGQETQYF
J: TRBJ1-2; size: .; V: TRBV5-5; D: .; DNA: TGTGCCAGCAGCTTCAGGTTGAATTTTAACTATGGCTACACCTTC; CDR3: CASSFRLNFNYGYTF
J: TRBJ2-3; size: few; V: TRBV7-6; D: TRBD1; DNA: TGTGCCAGCAGCCAGGGGGCCCTGTACACAGATACGCAGTATTTT; CDR3: CASSQGALYTDTQYF
J: TRBJ1-6; size: .; V: TRBV9; D: .; DNA: TGTGCCAGCAGCGTCGGTCCCTCACCCCTCCACTTT; CDR3: CASSVGPSPLHF
J: TRBJ1-5; size: .; V: TRBV5-1; D: .; DNA: TGCGCCAGCAGTCCAGGGCGGGGCAATCAGCCCCAGCATTTT; CDR3: CASSPGRGNQPQHF
J: TRBJ2-1; size: .; V: TRBV5-1; D: .; DNA: TGCGCCAGCAGCTTGACAGGGAGTTTCTACAATGAGCAGTTCTTC; CDR3: CASSLTGSFYNEQFF
J: TRBJ2-1; size: .; V: TRBV5-4; D: .; DNA: TGTGCCAGCAGCTCGTGGCCCTCCTACAATGAGCAGTTCTTC; CDR3: CASSSWPSYNEQFF
J: TRBJ2-3; size: .; V: TRBV7-9; D: .; DNA: TGTGCCAGCAGTTCCGAAACGGAGGCAGCAGATACGCAGTATTTT; CDR3: CASSSETEAADTQYF
J: TRBJ1-5; size: few; V: TRBV7-6; D: .; DNA: TGTGCCAGCGGGACTGGTCAGGGTCAGCCCCAGCATTTT; CDR3: CASGTGQGQPQHF
J: TRBJ1-1; size: .; V: TRBV4-3; D: .; DNA: TGCGCCAGCAGCCTGAGGGAGGGGGGCACTGAAGCTTTCTTT; CDR3: CASSLREGGTEAFF
J: TRBJ2-1; size: few; V: TRBV5-1; D: .; DNA: TGCGCCAGCAGCTTGCCCTATCGGACAGCCATGTACAATGAGCAGTTCTTC; CDR3: CASSLPYRTAMYNEQFF
J: TRBJ1-1; size: .; V: TRBV9; D: .; DNA: TGTGCCAGCAGCGTAGATTACAGGAACACTGAAGCTTTCTTT; CDR3: CASSVDYRNTEAFF
J: TRBJ2-1; size: .; V: TRBV6-6; D: .; DNA: TGTGCCAGCAGTTACTACAGCAACAATGAGCAGTTCTTC; CDR3: CASSYYSNNEQFF
J: TRBJ2-2; size: once; V: TRBV29-1; D: TRBD1; DNA: TGCAGCGTTGATTCTAGGGACAGGGGGGTCACCGGGGAGCTGTTTTTT; CDR3: CSVDSRDRGVTGELFF
J: TRBJ2-1; size: .; V: TRBV6-2/TRBV6-3; D: TRBD1; DNA: TGTGCCAGCAGTTACTCCCCGACAGGGGCCAATGAGCAGTTCTTC; CDR3: CASSYSPTGANEQFF
J: TRBJ2-5; size: few; V: TRBV20-1; D: TRBD2; DNA: TGCAGTGCTAGGCCGGCGGGAGGGACCCAGTACTTC; CDR3: CSARPAGGTQYF